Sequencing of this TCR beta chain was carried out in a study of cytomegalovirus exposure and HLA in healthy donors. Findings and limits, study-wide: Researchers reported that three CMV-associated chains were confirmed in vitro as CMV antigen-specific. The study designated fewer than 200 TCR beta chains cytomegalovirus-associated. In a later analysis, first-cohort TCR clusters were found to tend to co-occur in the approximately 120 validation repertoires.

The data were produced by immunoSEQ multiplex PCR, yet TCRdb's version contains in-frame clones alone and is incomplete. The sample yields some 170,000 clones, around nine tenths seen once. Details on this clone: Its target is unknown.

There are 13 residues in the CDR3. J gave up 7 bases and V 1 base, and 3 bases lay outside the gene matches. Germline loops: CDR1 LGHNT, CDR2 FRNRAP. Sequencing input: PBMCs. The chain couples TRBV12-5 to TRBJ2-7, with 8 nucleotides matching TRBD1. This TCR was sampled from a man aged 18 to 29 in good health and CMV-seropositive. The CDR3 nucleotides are TGTGCTAGTGGTTTGGGACAGGGGAGGGAGCAGTACTTC. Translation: CASGLGQGREQYF.